The clone carrying this T cell receptor (beta chain) turned up a few times. Antigen unknown. The source of the sample is a study of T cell repertoires in cytomegalovirus infection. Study-wide background: An indication of both CMV infection and matching HLA type came from public TCR beta signatures. Study-wide points: Across the ex vivo response, the dominant clonotypes were HLA-C-restricted CMV-specific TCR beta clonotypes.

Germline V gene data show CDR1 as SGHVT and CDR2 as SQSDAQ. Trimming stripped 5 bases from V and 0 bases from J, with 14 bases between. The CDR3 runs to 16 residues. TCRdb re-called the reads with MiXCR, one entry per CDR3 protein. The sample holds some 250,000 distinct CDR3 sequences, approximately 9% seen once. Material: PBMCs. The genes are TRBV7-4 and TRBJ1-3; D remains unclear. The receptor was isolated from a human donor in good health (CMV status not recorded). Some clones in this sample may be carry-over from other donors' samples. The CDR3, as DNA: TGTGCCAGCAGCCCAGGCATCTTGAGCTCTGGAAACACCATATATTTT. The encoded protein is CASSPGILSSGNTIYF.